A single T cell receptor beta chain is shown here with its context. The antigen it binds to is not known. One base away there is no much larger clone; base qualities are not given. For sequencing of the TCRbeta CDR3 region, genomic DNA was extracted from the sorted cells. TCRbeta CDR3 regions were sequenced using the immunoSEQ Assay. Held by TCRdb, this immuneACCESS table contains in-frame sequences only and omits some clones. Under half of the omission traces to an unresolved V gene where checked; the cause of the rest is unknown. This sample holds roughly 50,000 clones; 89% were observed only once. Approximately 6% of the sample belongs to the ten largest clones. The sample belongs to a study of OX40 agonist ivuxolimab in advanced cancers. For context, the study as a whole: The costimulatory receptor OX40 (CD134) was targeted by ivuxolimab, a fully human IgG2 agonistic monoclonal antibody. Prior anti-PD-1, anti-PD-L1 or anti-CTLA-4 therapy was permitted, and checkpoint inhibitors had been received by more than 35% of dose-escalation patients. A male proportion of roughly 80% and a mean age of approximately 58 years, ranging from roughly 20 to 80, were recorded for the dose-escalation cohort. Of the roughly 54 dose-escalation patients, hepatocellular carcinoma was present in around 20, melanoma in some 15, renal cell carcinoma in 9 and head and neck cancer in 9. Peripheral TCRbeta sequencing was intended to test whether TCR sequence diversity was altered and clonal T-cell expansion was caused by ivuxolimab. The paper describes the monotherapy dose-escalation part (N of about 52 patients) of the phase I trial of ivuxolimab. Three dose-escalation patients achieved partial responses, one with hepatocellular carcinoma and two with cutaneous melanoma. Intravenous ivuxolimab was administered to patients every 2 weeks at six dose levels: 0.01, 0.1, 0.3, 1.5, 3 and 10 mg/kg.

Patients with autoimmune disease history or receiving systemic immunosuppression were excluded from the trial. Peripheral blood for TCR sequencing was collected from all dose cohorts at baseline, on cycle 4 day 1, and on cycle 7 day 1. The samples were taken from a phase I, first-in-human, multicenter, open-label dose-escalation trial of ivuxolimab. Adults with locally advanced or metastatic head and neck squamous cell, hepatocellular, melanoma or renal cell carcinoma were enrolled in the trial. Before TCR sequencing, CD4+ T cells and CD8+ T cells from peripheral blood were sorted into separate populations. The CDR3 contains 13 residues, cysteine and phenylalanine counted. The kept DNA is CDR3 alone, 39 bases in frame from the first base. Reading the germline V gene gives CDR1 MDHEN and CDR2 SYDVKM. V and J are trimmed by 10 bases and 3 bases, and the gene matches miss 5 bases of the junction. What the work shows at the level of the full study, not this receptor alone: The antigen specificity of the peripheral T cells that underwent clonal expansion was not determined. At doses of 0.1 to 3.0 mg/kg, clonal expansion of both CD4+ and CD8+ T cells in blood was seen between baseline and week 6. Low levels of normalized T-cell clonal expansion were also seen in some nonresponding patients. After ivuxolimab, CD8+ T cells had more expanded clones than CD4+ T cells on average. In the 0.1-3.0 mg/kg groups, partial responders had among the lowest normalized peripheral clonal expansion, particularly in CD8+ T cells.

This receptor was identified in an adult with an advanced solid tumor such as melanoma, head and neck, liver or kidney cancer. Recombination connected TRBV28 to TRBJ1-1; 10 bases in the middle match TRBD1. The starting material was CD4+ or CD8+ T cells sorted from blood, obtained in a trial of the OX40 agonist ivuxolimab. CDR3 reads: CAIGTGEYTEAFF. The sequence in DNA is TGTGCCATCGGGACAGGGGAATACACTGAAGCTTTCTTT. Joined to the reference TRBV28 and TRBJ1-1 proteins, this CDR3 gives the full variable domain: DVKVTQSSRYLVKRTGEKVFLECVQDMDHENMFWYRQDPGLGLRLIYFSYDVKMKEKGDIPEGYSVSREKKERFSLILESASTNQTSMYLCAIGTGEYTEAFFGQGTRLTVV.